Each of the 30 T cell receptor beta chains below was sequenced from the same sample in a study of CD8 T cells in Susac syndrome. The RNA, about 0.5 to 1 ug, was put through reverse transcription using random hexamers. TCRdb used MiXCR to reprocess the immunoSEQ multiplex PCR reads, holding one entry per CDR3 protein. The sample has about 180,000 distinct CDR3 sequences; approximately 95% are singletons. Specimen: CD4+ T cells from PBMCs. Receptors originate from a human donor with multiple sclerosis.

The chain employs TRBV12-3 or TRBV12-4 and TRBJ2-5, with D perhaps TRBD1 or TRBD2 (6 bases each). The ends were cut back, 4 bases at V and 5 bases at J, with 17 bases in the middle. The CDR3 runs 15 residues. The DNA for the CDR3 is TGTGCCAGCAGTTGGGTACTGGGGGGCTTGGAGACCCAGTACTTC. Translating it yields CASSWVLGGLETQYF.

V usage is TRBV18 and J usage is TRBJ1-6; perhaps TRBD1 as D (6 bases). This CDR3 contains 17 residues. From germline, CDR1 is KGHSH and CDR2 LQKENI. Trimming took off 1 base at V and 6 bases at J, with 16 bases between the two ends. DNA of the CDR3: TGTGCCAGCTCACCACAGGGACAAACGAGGGGTAATTCACCCCTCCACTTT. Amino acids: CASSPQGQTRGNSPLHF.

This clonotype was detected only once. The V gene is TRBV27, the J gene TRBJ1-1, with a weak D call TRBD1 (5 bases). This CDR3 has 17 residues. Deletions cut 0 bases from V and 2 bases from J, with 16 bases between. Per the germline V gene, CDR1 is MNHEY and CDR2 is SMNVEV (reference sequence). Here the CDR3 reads CASSLSGLGPRNTEAFF. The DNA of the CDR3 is TGTGCCAGCAGTTTATCGGGGCTGGGGCCAAGAAACACTGAAGCTTTCTTT.

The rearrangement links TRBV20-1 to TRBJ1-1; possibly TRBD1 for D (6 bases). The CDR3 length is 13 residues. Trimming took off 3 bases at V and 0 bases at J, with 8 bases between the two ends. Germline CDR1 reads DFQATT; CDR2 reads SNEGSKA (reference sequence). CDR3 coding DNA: TGCAGTGCTAGCCCAGGGGTGAACACTGAAGCTTTCTTT. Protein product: CSASPGVNTEAFF.

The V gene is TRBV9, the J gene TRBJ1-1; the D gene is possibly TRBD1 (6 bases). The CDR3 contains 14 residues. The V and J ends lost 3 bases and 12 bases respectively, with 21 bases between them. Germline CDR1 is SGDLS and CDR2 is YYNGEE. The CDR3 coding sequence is TGTGCCAGCAGCGCAGGGGTGGTGGGTGGAGTGACTTTCTTT. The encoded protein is CASSAGVVGGVTFF. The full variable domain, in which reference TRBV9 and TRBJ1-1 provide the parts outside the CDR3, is DSGVTQTPKHLITATGQRVTLRCSPRSGDLSVYWYQQSLDQGLQFLIQYYNGEERAKGNILERFSAQQFPDLHSELNLSSLELGDSALYFCASSAGVVGGVTFFGQGTRLTVV.

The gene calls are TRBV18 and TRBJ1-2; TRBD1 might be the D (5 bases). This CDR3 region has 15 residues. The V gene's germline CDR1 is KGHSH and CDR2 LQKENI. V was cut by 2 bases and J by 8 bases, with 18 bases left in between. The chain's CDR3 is CASSPGGPRQPGYTF. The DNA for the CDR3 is TGTGCCAGCTCACCAGGGGGACCCCGACAACCCGGCTACACCTTC.

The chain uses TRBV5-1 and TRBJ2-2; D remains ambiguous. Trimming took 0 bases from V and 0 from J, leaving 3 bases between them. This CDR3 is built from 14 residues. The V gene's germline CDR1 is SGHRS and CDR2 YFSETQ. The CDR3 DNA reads TGCGCCAGCAGCTTGGATCCGAACACCGGGGAGCTGTTTTTT. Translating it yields CASSLDPNTGELFF.

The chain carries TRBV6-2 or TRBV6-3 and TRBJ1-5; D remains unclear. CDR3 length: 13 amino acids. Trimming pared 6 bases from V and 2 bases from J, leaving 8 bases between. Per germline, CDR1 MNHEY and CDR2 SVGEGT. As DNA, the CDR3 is TGTGCCAGCAGCAAGCAAGGCAATCAGCCCCAGCATTTT. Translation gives CASSKQGNQPQHF.

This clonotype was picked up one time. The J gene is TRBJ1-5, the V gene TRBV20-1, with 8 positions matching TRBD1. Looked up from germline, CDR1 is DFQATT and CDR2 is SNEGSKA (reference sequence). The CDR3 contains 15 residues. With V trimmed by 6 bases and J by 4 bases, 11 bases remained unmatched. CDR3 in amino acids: CSAAPRQGRNQPQHF. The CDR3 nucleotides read TGCAGTGCCGCCCCCCGACAGGGGCGGAATCAGCCCCAGCATTTT.

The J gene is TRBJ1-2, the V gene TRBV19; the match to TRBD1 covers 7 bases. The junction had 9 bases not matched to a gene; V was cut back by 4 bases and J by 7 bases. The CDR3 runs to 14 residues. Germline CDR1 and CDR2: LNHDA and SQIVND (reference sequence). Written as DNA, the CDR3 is TGTGCCAGTAGTACCACTGAACAGGGGCCTGGCTACACCTTC. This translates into CASSTTEQGPGYTF.

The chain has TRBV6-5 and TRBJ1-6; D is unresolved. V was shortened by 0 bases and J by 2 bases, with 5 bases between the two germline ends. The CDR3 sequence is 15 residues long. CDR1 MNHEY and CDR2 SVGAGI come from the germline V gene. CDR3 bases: TGTGCCAGCAGTTACTCCGGCCCCTATAATTCACCCCTCCACTTT. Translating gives CASSYSGPYNSPLHF.

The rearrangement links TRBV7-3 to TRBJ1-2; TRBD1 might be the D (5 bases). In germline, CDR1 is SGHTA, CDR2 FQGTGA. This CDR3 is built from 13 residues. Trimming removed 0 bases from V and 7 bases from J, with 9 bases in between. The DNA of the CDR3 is TGTGCCAGCAGCTTAACGTTGGGGGGTGGCTACACCTTC. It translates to CASSLTLGGGYTF.

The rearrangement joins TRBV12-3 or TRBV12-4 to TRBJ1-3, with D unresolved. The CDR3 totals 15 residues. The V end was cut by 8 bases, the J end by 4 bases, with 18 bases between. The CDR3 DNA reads TGTGCCAGCGCCAATTCCCGGGAAGGCGGAAACACCATATATTTT. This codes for CASANSREGGNTIYF.

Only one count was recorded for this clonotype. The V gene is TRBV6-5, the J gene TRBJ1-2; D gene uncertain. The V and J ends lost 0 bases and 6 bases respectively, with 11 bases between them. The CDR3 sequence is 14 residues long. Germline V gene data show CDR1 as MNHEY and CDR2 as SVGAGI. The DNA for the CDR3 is TGTGCCAGCAGTTACTCCGGACGGACGGATGGCTACACCTTC. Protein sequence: CASSYSGRTDGYTF.

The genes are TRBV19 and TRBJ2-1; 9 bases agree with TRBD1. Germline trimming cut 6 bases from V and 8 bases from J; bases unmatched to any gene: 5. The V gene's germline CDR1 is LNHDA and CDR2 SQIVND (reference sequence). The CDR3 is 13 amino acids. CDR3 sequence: CASRPTGGDEQFF. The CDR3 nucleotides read TGTGCCAGTAGGCCGACAGGGGGAGATGAGCAGTTCTTC. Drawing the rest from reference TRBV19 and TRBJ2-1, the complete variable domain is DGGITQSPKYLFRKEGQNVTLSCEQNLNHDAMYWYRQDPGQGLRLIYYSQIVNDFQKGDIAEGYSVSREKKESFPLTVTSAQKNPTAFYLCASRPTGGDEQFFGPGTRLTVL.

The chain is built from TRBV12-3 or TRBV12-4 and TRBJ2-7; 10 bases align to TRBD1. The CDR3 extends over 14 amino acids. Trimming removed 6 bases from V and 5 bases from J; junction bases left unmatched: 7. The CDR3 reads CASSWGQGRHEQYF. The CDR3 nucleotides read TGTGCCAGCAGCTGGGGACAGGGGCGCCACGAGCAGTACTTC.

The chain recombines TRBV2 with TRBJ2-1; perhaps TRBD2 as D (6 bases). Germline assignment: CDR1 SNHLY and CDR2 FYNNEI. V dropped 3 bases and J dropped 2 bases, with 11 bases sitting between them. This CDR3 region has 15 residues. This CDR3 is CASSDSWGAYNEQFF. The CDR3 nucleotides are TGTGCCAGCAGTGACAGTTGGGGGGCCTACAATGAGCAGTTCTTC.

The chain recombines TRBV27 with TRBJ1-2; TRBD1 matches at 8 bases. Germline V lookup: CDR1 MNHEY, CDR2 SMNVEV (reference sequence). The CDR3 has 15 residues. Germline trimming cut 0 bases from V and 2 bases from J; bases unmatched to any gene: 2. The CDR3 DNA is TGTGCCAGCAGTTTATCCCGGACAGGGAACTATGGCTACACCTTC. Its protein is CASSLSRTGNYGYTF.

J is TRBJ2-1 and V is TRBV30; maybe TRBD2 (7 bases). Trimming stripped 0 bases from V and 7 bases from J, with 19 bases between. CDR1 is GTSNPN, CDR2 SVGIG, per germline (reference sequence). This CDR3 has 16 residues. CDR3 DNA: TGTGCCTGGAGTGTAAGGAGGGGGGGCCTACGAAATGAGCAGTTCTTC. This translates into CAWSVRRGGLRNEQFF.

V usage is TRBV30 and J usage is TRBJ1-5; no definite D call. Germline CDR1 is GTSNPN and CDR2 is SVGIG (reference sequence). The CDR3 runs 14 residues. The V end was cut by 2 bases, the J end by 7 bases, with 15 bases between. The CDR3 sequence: CAWSLGLMGQPQHF. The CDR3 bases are TGTGCCTGGAGTCTAGGATTGATGGGACAGCCCCAGCATTTT.

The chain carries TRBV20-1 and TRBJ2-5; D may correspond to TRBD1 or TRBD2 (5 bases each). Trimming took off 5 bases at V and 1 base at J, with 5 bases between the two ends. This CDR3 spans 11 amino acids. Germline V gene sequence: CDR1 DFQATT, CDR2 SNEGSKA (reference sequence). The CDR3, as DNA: TGCAGTGCTGGGGGCCAAGAGACCCAGTACTTC. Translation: CSAGGQETQYF.

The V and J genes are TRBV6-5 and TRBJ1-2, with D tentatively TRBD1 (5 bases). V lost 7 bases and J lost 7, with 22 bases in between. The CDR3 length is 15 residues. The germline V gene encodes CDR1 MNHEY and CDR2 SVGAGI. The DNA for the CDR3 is TGTGCCAGCACTCAGAAATGGGGCGCCCGGGGTGGCTACACCTTC. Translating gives CASTQKWGARGGYTF.

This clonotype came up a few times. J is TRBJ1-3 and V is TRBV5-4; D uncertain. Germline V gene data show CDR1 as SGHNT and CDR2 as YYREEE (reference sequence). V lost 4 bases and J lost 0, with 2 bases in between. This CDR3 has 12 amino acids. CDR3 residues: CASSLSGNTIYF. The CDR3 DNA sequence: TGTGCCAGCAGCCTCTCTGGAAACACCATATATTTT.

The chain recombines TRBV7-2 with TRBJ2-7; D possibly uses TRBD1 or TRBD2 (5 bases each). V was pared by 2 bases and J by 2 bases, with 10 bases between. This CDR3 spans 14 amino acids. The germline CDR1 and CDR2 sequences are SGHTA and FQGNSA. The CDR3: CASSLSQGPYEQYF. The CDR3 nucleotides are TGTGCCAGCAGCTTATCTCAGGGACCCTACGAGCAGTACTTC.

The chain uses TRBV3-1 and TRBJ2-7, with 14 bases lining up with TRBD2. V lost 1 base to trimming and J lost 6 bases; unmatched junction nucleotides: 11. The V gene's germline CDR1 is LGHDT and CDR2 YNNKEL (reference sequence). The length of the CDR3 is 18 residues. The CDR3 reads CASSQGTSGGPGDGEQYF. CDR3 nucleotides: TGTGCCAGCAGCCAAGGGACTAGCGGGGGGCCAGGGGATGGCGAGCAGTACTTC.

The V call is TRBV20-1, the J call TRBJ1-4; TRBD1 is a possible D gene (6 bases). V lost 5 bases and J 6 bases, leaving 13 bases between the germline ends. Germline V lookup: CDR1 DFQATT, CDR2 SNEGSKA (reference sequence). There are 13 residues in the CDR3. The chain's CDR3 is CSARDNKDEKLFF. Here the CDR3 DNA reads TGCAGTGCTCGGGACAATAAAGATGAAAAACTGTTTTTT.

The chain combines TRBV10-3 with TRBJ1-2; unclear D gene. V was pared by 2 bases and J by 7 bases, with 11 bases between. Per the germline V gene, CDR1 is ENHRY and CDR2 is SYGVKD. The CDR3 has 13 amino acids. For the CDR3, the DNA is TGTGCCATCAGTGAGACCCCTGCGGGTGGCTACACCTTC. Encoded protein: CAISETPAGGYTF.

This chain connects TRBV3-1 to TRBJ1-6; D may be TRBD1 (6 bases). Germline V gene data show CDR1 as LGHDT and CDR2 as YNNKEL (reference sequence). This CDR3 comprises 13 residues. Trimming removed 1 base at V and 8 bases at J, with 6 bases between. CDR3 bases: TGTGCCAGCAGCCAAGGGACAGATTCACCCCTCCACTTT. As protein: CASSQGTDSPLHF.

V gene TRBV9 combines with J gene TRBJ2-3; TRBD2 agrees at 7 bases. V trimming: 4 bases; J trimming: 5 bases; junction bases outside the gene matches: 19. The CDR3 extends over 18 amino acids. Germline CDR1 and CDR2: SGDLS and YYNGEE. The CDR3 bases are TGTGCCAGCAGCCCACGGGAGGCAGGCCGGTCGGGGGAAGATACGCAGTATTTT. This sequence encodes CASSPREAGRSGEDTQYF.

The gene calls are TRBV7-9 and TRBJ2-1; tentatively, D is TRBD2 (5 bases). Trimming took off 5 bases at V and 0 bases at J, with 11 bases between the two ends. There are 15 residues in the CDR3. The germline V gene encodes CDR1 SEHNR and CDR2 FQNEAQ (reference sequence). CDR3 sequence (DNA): TGTGCCAGCAGCCCCCCCGGGGACTCCTACAATGAGCAGTTCTTC. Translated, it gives CASSPPGDSYNEQFF. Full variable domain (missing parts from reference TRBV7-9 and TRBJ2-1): DTGVSQNPRHKITKRGQNVTFRCDPISEHNRLYWYRQTLGQGPEFLTYFQNEAQLEKSRLLSDRFSAERPKGSFSTLEIQRTEQGDSAMYLCASSPPGDSYNEQFFGPGTRLTVL.